A selection of T cell receptor beta chains follows, all from one sample in a study of cytomegalovirus exposure and HLA in healthy donors. TCRdb's table, derived via immunoSEQ multiplex PCR, lists solely in-frame clones and lacks some. The table shows 95,000 to 110,000 clones, with roughly 70% occurring only once. The sample consisted of PBMCs. These receptors were obtained from a woman aged 40-49 years in good health and CMV-seropositive. CDR3s include the opening cysteine and the closing phenylalanine or tryptophan. The D gene is left open where the match is weak. For some rows the clone size is stated as once, few or many, or as a class when expanded; others skip it.

abundance | j_gene | d_gene | v_gene | CDR3nt | CDR3aa
few | TRBJ2-7 | TRBD2 | TRBV9 | TGTGCCAGCAGCCCTCGTGCGGGGGGCGGCGAGCAGTACTTC | CASSPRAGGGEQYF
- | TRBJ1-2 | TRBD1 | TRBV6-5 | TGTGCCAGCAGTTTCGGGACAGCTCTTCCCTATGGCTACACCTTC | CASSFGTALPYGYTF
- | TRBJ2-5 | TRBD1 | TRBV9 | TGTGCCAGCAGCAAGACAGGGAATCAAGAGACCCAGTACTTC | CASSKTGNQETQYF
- | TRBJ1-6 | TRBD1 | TRBV7-2 | TGTGCCAGCAGCTTAGTGGGGACAGGCGGTTCACCCCTCCACTTT | CASSLVGTGGSPLHF
few | TRBJ1-5 | - | TRBV6-5 | TGTGCCAGCAGTTACTCCAGGGGCAATCAGCCCCAGCATTTT | CASSYSRGNQPQHF
- | TRBJ2-7 | - | TRBV9 | TGTGCCAGCAGCGTATCGGACAGCACCTACGAGCAGTACTTC | CASSVSDSTYEQYF
- | TRBJ1-5 | - | TRBV10-2 | TGCGCCAGCTGGTCCGGGACTCCGACTAGCAATCAGCCCCAGCATTTT | CASWSGTPTSNQPQHF
few | TRBJ1-5 | - | TRBV19 | TGTGCCAGTAGTTCGCGTTCAGGGGCCAATCAGCCCCAGCATTTT | CASSSRSGANQPQHF
few | TRBJ1-2 | TRBD1 | TRBV10-2 | TGCGCCAGCAGCTGGAAAGACAGGGGTGGGAGCTATGGCTACACCTTC | CASSWKDRGGSYGYTF
- | TRBJ1-1 | - | TRBV7-6 | TGTGCCAGCAGCCAACGGGGGGGCACTGAAGCTTTCTTT | CASSQRGGTEAFF
- | TRBJ1-1 | - | TRBV10-2 | TGCGCCAGCAGTGAATCGAGGGGGAGGAACACTGAAGCTTTCTTT | CASSESRGRNTEAFF
- | TRBJ2-1 | TRBD1 | TRBV6-1 | TGTGCCAGCAGTGACACGACAGGGGGCGAGCAGTTCTTC | CASSDTTGGEQFF
- | TRBJ1-2 | - | TRBV4-2 | TGTGCCAGCAGCTTTCACACAAACTATGGCTACACCTTC | CASSFHTNYGYTF
- | TRBJ2-2 | - | TRBV7-9 | TGTGCCAGCAGTCAGGTGGGGGCAAGCGGGGAGCTGTTTTTT | CASSQVGASGELFF
once | TRBJ1-1 | TRBD1 | TRBV18 | TGTGCCAGCTCACCACGGAAGGGGGCCGGAACTGAAGCTTTCTTT | CASSPRKGAGTEAFF
- | TRBJ2-2 | - | TRBV7-8 | TGTGCCAGCAGCTACCGGGAAACGAACACCGGGGAGCTGTTTTTT | CASSYRETNTGELFF
- | TRBJ2-7 | - | TRBV19 | TGTGCCAGTAGTATATTCGACGGGTCCTACGAGCAGTACTTC | CASSIFDGSYEQYF
- | TRBJ2-5 | - | TRBV7-9 | - | CASSRTSGGFLETQYF
- | TRBJ2-5 | TRBD1 | TRBV19 | TGTGCCAGTAGTACCGGGACAGGGTCAACCCAGTACTTC | CASSTGTGSTQYF
- | TRBJ2-5 | - | TRBV4-3 | TGCGCCAGCAGCCCTACAGGGTTAGGAGAGACCCAGTACTTC | CASSPTGLGETQYF
- | TRBJ1-3 | - | TRBV5-1 | TGCGCCAGCAGCTTCCAGGGACTAGCTGGAAACACCATATATTTT | CASSFQGLAGNTIYF
few | TRBJ1-5 | TRBD1 | TRBV5-6 | TGTGCCAGCAGCTCAACCCGGACAGGGTCGGGTCAGCCCCAGCATTTT | CASSSTRTGSGQPQHF
- | TRBJ2-7 | - | TRBV4-3 | TGCGCCAGCAGCCATCTACAGGACTACGAGCAGTACTTC | CASSHLQDYEQYF
- | TRBJ1-3 | - | TRBV5-1 | TGCGCCAGCAAGCCGGGGGTTGGAAACACCATATATTTT | CASKPGVGNTIYF
- | TRBJ1-1 | - | TRBV28 | TGTGCCAGCAGTTCTCCCAGGGGTACGAACACTGAAGCTTTCTTT | CASSSPRGTNTEAFF
- | TRBJ1-1 | TRBD1 | TRBV5-1 | TGCGCCAGCAGCGGACAGGGGGTGTACACTGAAGCTTTCTTT | CASSGQGVYTEAFF
- | TRBJ1-6 | - | TRBV29-1 | TGCAGCGTTAGGACTCGGTCCGATTCACCCCTCCACTTT | CSVRTRSDSPLHF
- | TRBJ1-1 | TRBD1 | TRBV30 | TGTGCCTGGGTATACAGGGGGCCCACTGAAGCTTTCTTT | CAWVYRGPTEAFF
- | TRBJ1-1 | TRBD1 | TRBV30 | TGTGCCTGGAGGGCCGGGACAGGGAACACTGAAGCTTTCTTT | CAWRAGTGNTEAFF
- | TRBJ1-5 | TRBD1 | TRBV6-1 | TGTGCCAGCAGTGAACTGGTCCGACAGGGCGACCAGCCCCAGCATTTT | CASSELVRQGDQPQHF
- | TRBJ1-1 | - | TRBV30 | TGTGCCTGGGGGAGCCGGGGGAGGTCTGAAGCTTTCTTT | CAWGSRGRSEAFF
few | TRBJ2-7 | TRBD2 | TRBV5-8 | TGTGCCAGCAGCGAGGGACTAGCGGGGGATTCCTACGAGCAGTACTTC | CASSEGLAGDSYEQYF
- | TRBJ1-3 | TRBD1 | TRBV6-5 | TGTGCCAGCAGGGGGACAGGGGGCGACGGAAACACCATATATTTT | CASRGTGGDGNTIYF
- | TRBJ2-7 | TRBD2 | TRBV6-5 | TGTGCCAGCAGTTTTCTGACTAGCGGGGCACCTACGAAGCAGTACTTC | CASSFLTSGAPTKQYF
- | TRBJ1-2 | TRBD1 | TRBV4-1 | TGCGCCAGCAGCCAAACCGGGACAGGGTCCGACTATGGCTACACCTTC | CASSQTGTGSDYGYTF
- | TRBJ2-3 | - | TRBV6-4 | TGTGCCAGCAGACCGGGAACGAGGGCAGATACGCAGTATTTT | CASRPGTRADTQYF
- | TRBJ2-2 | - | TRBV2 | TGTGCCAGCAGTGAAGCGCGGGCAGTTTATGTCGGGGAGCTGTTTTTT | CASSEARAVYVGELFF
- | TRBJ1-1 | - | TRBV29-1 | TGCAGCGTCAACAAGGGCGGGACTGAAGCTTTCTTT | CSVNKGGTEAFF
- | TRBJ1-4 | - | TRBV27 | TGTGCCAGCAGTTTCGTAGGGGCAAAGGAAAAACTGTTTTTT | CASSFVGAKEKLFF
few | TRBJ1-6 | - | TRBV10-3 | TGTGCCATCAGGGACTCCCCGGATAATTCACCCCTCCACTTT | CAIRDSPDNSPLHF
- | TRBJ1-6 | - | TRBV5-6 | TGTGCCAGCACCTCACAGGGAAGGAATTCACCCCTCCACTTT | CASTSQGRNSPLHF
- | TRBJ1-1 | - | TRBV7-9 | TGTGCCAGCAGGGAATCAGGAGGAACTGAAGCTTTCTTT | CASRESGGTEAFF
few | TRBJ1-4 | - | TRBV29-1 | TGCAGCGTTGTGGGGGGAACTAATGAAAAACTGTTTTTT | CSVVGGTNEKLFF